A single sample gave rise to the 10 T cell receptor beta chains below, sequenced in a study of vaccination and CD4 T cells after COVID-19. The treatment: roughly 10-day PBMC culture with coronavirus spike peptide pools or control peptides (ViraFEST assay). Their antigen targets remain unknown. Oncomine TCR Beta short-read sequencing was applied to DNA from cultured CD4+ T cells. One entry per CDR3 protein results from TCRdb running MiXCR on the PCR reads. The profile shows 15,000 to 20,000 distinct CDR3 sequences, 70% of them singletons. The sequenced material came from CD4+ T cells from blood, cultured in vitro. Receptors originate from a human donor who had recovered from COVID-19.

The chain carries TRBV6-5 and TRBJ1-1; D is uncertain. CDR3 length: 11 amino acids. The V end lost 4 bases, the J end lost 11 bases, and 11 bases lay between the germline ends. CDR1 and CDR2 (germline): MNHEY, SVGAGI. CDR3: CASSSASRAFF. Written as DNA, the CDR3 is TGTGCCAGCAGTTCTGCGTCGAGGGCTTTCTTT.

This clonotype has a handful of counts. The chain is built from TRBV27 and TRBJ1-2; 7 nucleotides match TRBD1. This CDR3 has 12 amino acids. V shed 4 bases, J shed 8 bases, and the junction held 4 bases outside the gene matches. Germline V gene data show CDR1 as MNHEY and CDR2 as SMNVEV (reference sequence). In DNA, the CDR3 is TGTGCCAGCAGTTCGACAGGGACGGGCTACACCTTC. This gives the protein CASSSTGTGYTF.

This chain joins TRBV6-1 and TRBJ1-5, with TRBD1 matching 9 bases. V shed 6 bases, J shed 0 bases, and the junction held 3 bases outside the gene matches. CDR3 length: 15 amino acids. Germline-derived CDR1 and CDR2 are MNHNS and SASEGT. The CDR3 bases are TGTGCCAGCAGCCGGGACAGGGATAGCAATCAGCCCCAGCATTTT. Its translation is CASSRDRDSNQPQHF.

The rearrangement joins TRBV20-1 to TRBJ2-5; maybe TRBD1 (5 bases). CDR1 is DFQATT and CDR2 is SNEGSKA in the germline V gene (reference sequence). The CDR3 totals 13 residues. Trimming shortened V by 6 bases and J by 7 bases, and 18 bases separated the two germline ends. Here the CDR3 reads CSAGDSAVRTQYF. CDR3 in DNA: TGCAGTGCCGGCGACAGTGCAGTAAGGACCCAGTACTTC.

The V gene is TRBV6-5, the J gene TRBJ2-7; no clear D gene. The germline V gene has CDR1 MNHEY and CDR2 SVGAGI. The V end lost 2 bases, the J end lost 3 bases, and 8 bases lay between the germline ends. This CDR3 comprises 13 residues. CDR3 sequence reads: CASSYGKLYEQYF. In DNA form, the CDR3 reads TGTGCCAGCAGTTACGGGAAACTCTACGAGCAGTACTTC.

This rearrangement joins TRBV19 to TRBJ2-5; 11 nucleotides agree with TRBD2. The ends lost 5 bases at V and 2 bases at J; junction bases unmatched: 4. The germline V gene encodes CDR1 LNHDA and CDR2 SQIVND (reference sequence). The CDR3 totals 15 residues. The DNA of the CDR3 is TGTGCCAGTAGTCCACTAGCGGGAGATCAAGAGACCCAGTACTTC. Its protein product is CASSPLAGDQETQYF. The variable domain in full, with the rest retrieved from reference TRBV19 and TRBJ2-5, is DGGITQSPKYLFRKEGQNVTLSCEQNLNHDAMYWYRQDPGQGLRLIYYSQIVNDFQKGDIAEGYSVSREKKESFPLTVTSAQKNPTAFYLCASSPLAGDQETQYFGPGTRLLVL.

This rearrangement joins TRBV20-1 to TRBJ1-1, with D maybe TRBD1 (6 bases). Germline V gene sequence: CDR1 DFQATT, CDR2 SNEGSKA (reference sequence). Trimming shortened V by 6 bases and J by 2 bases, and 22 bases separated the two germline ends. The CDR3 has 16 amino acids. The CDR3: CSASGTGGADNTEAFF. In DNA, the CDR3 is TGCAGTGCCTCAGGTACCGGGGGCGCGGATAACACTGAAGCTTTCTTT.

The chain joins TRBV7-3 to TRBJ2-2; tentative D call: TRBD2 (6 bases). The CDR3 loop spans 16 amino acids. Germline V gene sequence: CDR1 SGHTA, CDR2 FQGTGA. V lost 5 bases, J lost 1 base, and 14 bases lay in between. The CDR3 reads CASSPHASENTGELFF. DNA of the CDR3: TGTGCCAGCAGCCCCCACGCTAGCGAGAACACCGGGGAGCTGTTTTTT.

The V call is TRBV29-1, the J call TRBJ2-1, with a possible D match to TRBD2 (5 bases). This CDR3 has 14 residues. Germline CDR1 SQVTM, CDR2 ANQGSEA. The CDR3: CSCTRAGVRNEQFF. The DNA for the CDR3 is TGCAGTTGTACGAGGGCCGGGGTTCGCAATGAGCAGTTCTTC.

J is TRBJ2-1 and V is TRBV20-1; D call uncertain. This CDR3 comprises 11 residues. V was pared by 6 bases and J by 0 bases, with 3 bases between. Germline V lookup: CDR1 DFQATT, CDR2 SNEGSKA (reference sequence). DNA of the CDR3: TGCAGTGCAGCCTCCTACAATGAGCAGTTCTTC. It yields the protein CSAASYNEQFF.